The 31 T cell receptor beta chains in this list originate from one sample, sequenced in a study of T-cell memory formation after mild COVID-19. TCRdb fed the 5' RACE reads into MiXCR, producing one record per CDR3 protein. The data contain hundreds of thousands of distinct CDR3 sequences, 28% of them singletons. Input material: PBMCs or a T cell subset sorted from them (not recorded which). Receptor source: an adult woman who had mild COVID-19 (a few samples of this study predate the infection). Cell type and time point are not known.

This clonotype came up a few times. The rearrangement links TRBV7-2 to TRBJ1-6; the D is unclear. With 2 bases removed from V and 7 bases from J, the gap between germline ends came to 0 bases. CDR1 and CDR2 (germline): SGHTA, FQGNSA. The CDR3 is 11 amino acids. The CDR3 coding sequence is TGTGCCAGCAGCTTAAATTCACCCCTCCACTTT. Protein product: CASSLNSPLHF.

In this sample, this clonotype turned up a few times. This chain connects TRBV7-9 to TRBJ2-1; 9 bases are a match to TRBD1. The CDR3 spans 16 residues. J gave up 8 bases and V 4 bases, and 12 bases lay outside the gene matches. Per the germline V gene, CDR1 is SEHNR and CDR2 is FQNEAQ (reference sequence). The chain's CDR3 is CASSSYSGTGLDEQFF. CDR3 coding DNA: TGTGCCAGCAGCTCCTACTCCGGGACAGGGTTGGATGAGCAGTTCTTC.

The gene calls are TRBV2 and TRBJ1-5; 8 nucleotides agree with TRBD1. Germline V lookup: CDR1 SNHLY, CDR2 FYNNEI. V gave up 4 bases and J gave up 4 bases; unmatched junction bases: 6. This CDR3 region has 15 residues. The DNA for the CDR3 is TGTGCCAGCAGTGGGCGACAGGGGAGGAATCAGCCCCAGCATTTT. Translated: CASSGRQGRNQPQHF.

Only a few counts were recorded for this clonotype. CDR3 loop: CASSTRIPGTSGTTAKNIQYF. The CDR3 nucleotides read TGTGCCAGCAGCACCCGCATTCCCGGGACTAGCGGGACCACAGCCAAAAACATTCAGTACTTC. The V gene is TRBV7-2, the J gene TRBJ2-4, with 13 positions matching TRBD2. Germline V gives CDR1 SGHTA, CDR2 FQGNSA. J was trimmed by 0 bases and V by 5 bases; bases with no gene match: 16. The CDR3 consists of 21 residues. Full variable domain (missing parts from reference TRBV7-2 and TRBJ2-4): GAGVSQSPSNKVTEKGKDVELRCDPISGHTALYWYRQSLGQGLEFLIYFQGNSAPDKSGLPSDRFSAERTGGSVSTLTIQRTQQEDSAVYLCASSTRIPGTSGTTAKNIQYFGAGTRLSVL.

This clonotype occurred a few times. The chain carries TRBV19 and TRBJ2-7; D is unclear. Deletions cut 3 bases from V and 1 base from J, with 10 bases between. CDR3 length: 14 residues. Per the germline V gene, CDR1 is LNHDA and CDR2 is SQIVND (reference sequence). The CDR3 DNA follows: TGTGCCAGTAGTATTGCCCTCCTTTCCTACGAGCAGTACTTC. Translated: CASSIALLSYEQYF.

V gene TRBV12-3 or TRBV12-4 combines with J gene TRBJ1-5; 10 bases match TRBD1. There are 13 residues in the CDR3. J lost 8 bases, V lost 6 bases, and 4 bases had no gene match. The chain's CDR3 is CASRQTGGEPQHF. The DNA of the CDR3 is TGTGCCAGCAGACAGACAGGGGGCGAGCCCCAGCATTTT.

The chain employs TRBV29-1 and TRBJ2-2; perhaps TRBD2 as D (5 bases). In germline, CDR1 is SQVTM, CDR2 ANQGSEA. V was trimmed by 1 base and J by 6 bases, leaving 6 bases between them. This CDR3 comprises 12 residues. CDR3 loop: CSVEGSAGELFF. The CDR3 region has the DNA TGCAGCGTTGAAGGTAGCGCCGGGGAGCTGTTTTTT.

This clonotype showed up just a few times. This chain connects TRBV6-5 to TRBJ2-2; D possibly matches TRBD1 or TRBD2 (5 bases each). Germline CDR1 reads MNHEY; CDR2 reads SVGAGI. The CDR3 consists of 13 residues. The V gene lost 4 bases and the J gene lost 11 bases, with 14 bases spanning the gap. CDR3 nucleotide sequence: TGTGCCAGCAGTTGGATCCGGGACGACGAGCTGTTTTTT. Its protein product is CASSWIRDDELFF.

The chain links TRBV10-3 to TRBJ2-4; 7 positions match TRBD1. V lost 4 bases to trimming and J lost 2 bases; unmatched junction nucleotides: 8. The CDR3 extends over 16 amino acids. CDR1 and CDR2 from the germline V gene are ENHRY and SYGVKD. The CDR3, as DNA: TGTGCCATCAGTGGACAGGGTAGCCTATCCAAAAACATTCAGTACTTC. It is translated as CAISGQGSLSKNIQYF.

To note about this clonotype: The germline gene is not matched at one end of the junction; a read error may be the cause. The V and J genes are TRBV20-1 and TRBJ1-2, with D possibly being TRBD1 (6 bases). This CDR3 has 8 residues. Germline CDR1 reads DFQATT; CDR2 reads SNEGSKA (reference sequence). The chain's CDR3 is CSPDRFSF. CDR3 DNA sequence: TGCAGCCCTGACAGGTTCTCCTTC.

This rearrangement joins TRBV20-1 to TRBJ1-2; 7 bases align to TRBD1. Germline assignment: CDR1 DFQATT and CDR2 SNEGSKA (reference sequence). Trimming cost V 0 bases and J 8 bases; bases outside gene matches: 3. The CDR3 contains 12 residues. The DNA of the CDR3 is TGCAGTGCTAGAGAACAGGGGCCCGGCTACACCTTC. As protein: CSAREQGPGYTF.

This sequence joins TRBV6-5 and TRBJ1-6; no definite D call. Trimming left V 0 bases short and J 10 bases short, with 10 bases between. Per the germline V gene, CDR1 is MNHEY and CDR2 is SVGAGI. The CDR3 is 14 amino acids. CDR3 sequence reads: CASSYSGEGSPLHF. CDR3 coding DNA: TGTGCCAGCAGTTACTCGGGAGAAGGGTCACCCCTCCACTTT.

As to this clonotype: A junction boundary mismatches the germline segment, possibly from a read error. V and J are TRBV30 and TRBJ1-6; D gene ambiguous. Germline V gene data show CDR1 as GTSNPN and CDR2 as SVGIG (reference sequence). The CDR3 loop spans 14 amino acids. The CDR3 protein is CDWTARLPDSPLHF. Here the CDR3 DNA reads TGTGACTGGACGGCCCGCCTTCCGGATTCACCCCTCCACTTT.

The chain is built from TRBV4-1 and TRBJ1-1, with D hard to call. This CDR3 contains 14 residues. V was cut by 1 base and J by 6 bases, with 12 bases left in between. From germline, CDR1 is MGHRA and CDR2 YSYEKL. CDR3: CASSQGSLLAEAFF. CDR3 coding DNA: TGCGCCAGCAGCCAAGGGAGTTTGTTAGCTGAAGCTTTCTTT.

This clonotype was observed a handful of times. V gene TRBV20-1 combines with J gene TRBJ2-5, with 8 bases fitting TRBD2. Germline V gives CDR1 DFQATT, CDR2 SNEGSKA (reference sequence). V gave up 6 bases and J gave up 3 bases; unmatched junction bases: 6. This CDR3 comprises 13 residues. The DNA of the CDR3 is TGCAGTGCCGTGGGACTAGATGAAGAGACCCAGTACTTC. The encoded protein is CSAVGLDEETQYF.

This clonotype was counted a few times. The rearrangement joins TRBV18 to TRBJ2-7, with D perhaps matching TRBD2 (6 bases). V lost 5 bases, J lost 4 bases, and 9 bases lay in between. CDR1 and CDR2 from the germline V gene are KGHSH and LQKENI. The CDR3 loop spans 12 amino acids. CDR3 sequence reads: CASSGTEYEQYF. In DNA form, the CDR3 reads TGTGCCAGCTCAGGGACTGAGTACGAGCAGTACTTC.

V is TRBV19 and J is TRBJ2-6; 8 nucleotides match TRBD1. Trimming at V came to 1 base and at J to 0 bases, leaving 11 bases not matched to a gene. CDR3 size: 20 residues. Germline CDR1 is LNHDA and CDR2 is SQIVND (reference sequence). Written as DNA, the CDR3 is TGTGCCAGTAGTATAGGTCAAAAACAGGGGGTAGTCTCTGGGGCCAACGTCCTGACTTTC. It is translated as CASSIGQKQGVVSGANVLTF. Complete variable domain (other parts from reference TRBV19 and TRBJ2-6): DGGITQSPKYLFRKEGQNVTLSCEQNLNHDAMYWYRQDPGQGLRLIYYSQIVNDFQKGDIAEGYSVSREKKESFPLTVTSAQKNPTAFYLCASSIGQKQGVVSGANVLTFGAGSRLTVL.

The genes are TRBV30 and TRBJ2-5; the D gene is possibly TRBD2 (5 bases). This CDR3 is 14 amino acids long. The V end lost 0 bases, the J end lost 5 bases, and 13 bases lay between the germline ends. Germline CDR1 is GTSNPN and CDR2 is SVGIG (reference sequence). The CDR3 is CAWSVRLRGETQYF. The CDR3 DNA sequence: TGTGCCTGGAGTGTACGGCTCCGAGGGGAGACCCAGTACTTC.

The CDR3 loop is CSVGDRFRETQYF. DNA of the CDR3: TGCAGTGTAGGGGACAGGTTTCGAGAGACCCAGTACTTC. The rearrangement joins TRBV20-1 to TRBJ2-5; 8 bases match TRBD1. With V trimmed by 7 bases and J by 4 bases, 8 bases remained unmatched. The CDR3 consists of 13 residues. Germline V lookup: CDR1 DFQATT, CDR2 SNEGSKA (reference sequence).

Written as DNA, the CDR3 is TGTGCCAGCAGACCGAGGGGACAGGGGGCGTTGCACGAGCAGTACTTC. It encodes CASRPRGQGALHEQYF. The genes are TRBV2 and TRBJ2-7, with 12 bases that match TRBD1. Germline lookup yields CDR1 SNHLY and CDR2 FYNNEI. V lost 6 bases to trimming and J lost 5 bases; unmatched junction nucleotides: 11. The CDR3 length is 16 residues.

The chain uses TRBV7-9 and TRBJ2-1; the D is unclear. This CDR3 has 16 residues. Germline V gives CDR1 SEHNR, CDR2 FQNEAQ (reference sequence). The V end lost 1 base, the J end lost 8 bases, and 18 bases lay between the germline ends. CDR3 region: CASSLDRNTRNHEQFF. DNA for the CDR3: TGTGCCAGCAGCTTAGATCGGAACACCCGAAACCATGAGCAGTTCTTC. The complete variable domain, with remaining parts taken from reference TRBV7-9 and TRBJ2-1, reads DTGVSQNPRHKITKRGQNVTFRCDPISEHNRLYWYRQTLGQGPEFLTYFQNEAQLEKSRLLSDRFSAERPKGSFSTLEIQRTEQGDSAMYLCASSLDRNTRNHEQFFGPGTRLTVL.

The CDR3 bases are TGCGCCAGCAGCGGAGGGACGGACTACAATGAGCAGTTCTTC. It yields the protein CASSGGTDYNEQFF. V and J are TRBV5-1 and TRBJ2-1; TRBD2 might be the D (6 bases). From germline, CDR1 is SGHRS and CDR2 YFSETQ. Trimming shortened V by 4 bases and J by 3 bases, and 11 bases separated the two germline ends. The CDR3 is made up of 14 amino acids.

J is TRBJ1-5 and V is TRBV24-1; D is possibly TRBD1 (6 bases). The germline V gene encodes CDR1 KGHDR and CDR2 SFDVKD. The CDR3 length is 12 residues. V shed 10 bases and J shed 2 bases, with 8 bases lying between them. The CDR3 nucleotides are TGTGCCACAGGGGGGGGCAATCAGCCCCAGCATTTT. Its protein is CATGGGNQPQHF.

The genes are TRBV12-3 or TRBV12-4 and TRBJ1-5, with no clear D. The germline V and J ends were trimmed by 2 bases and 4 bases, with 3 bases remaining between them. The CDR3 totals 12 residues. The DNA for the CDR3 is TGTGCCAGCAGTTTATATAATCAGCCCCAGCATTTT. Translating gives CASSLYNQPQHF.

This clonotype came up a few times. V gene TRBV24-1 combines with J gene TRBJ2-3, with D perhaps matching TRBD2 (5 bases). The germline V and J ends were trimmed by 9 bases and 4 bases, with 13 bases remaining between them. The CDR3 length is 13 residues. Germline CDR1 reads KGHDR; CDR2 reads SFDVKD. The CDR3 sequence is CATGGVAPDTQYF. As DNA, the CDR3 is TGTGCCACCGGAGGAGTGGCCCCAGATACGCAGTATTTT.

This clonotype was detected a few times. The chain uses TRBV29-1 and TRBJ1-1; the D is unclear. The germline V and J ends were trimmed by 6 bases and 4 bases, with 15 bases remaining between them. CDR1 and CDR2 from the germline V gene are SQVTM and ANQGSEA. CDR3 size: 13 residues. The CDR3 DNA is TGCAGCGTCGGTATGGCGGAAGGCACTGAAGCTTTCTTT. Translation: CSVGMAEGTEAFF. Based on the CDR3 plus reference TRBV29-1 and TRBJ1-1, the full variable domain is SAVISQKPSRDICQRGTSLTIQCQVDSQVTMMFWYRQQPGQSLTLIATANQGSEATYESGFVIDKFPISRPNLTFSTLTVSNMSPEDSSIYLCSVGMAEGTEAFFGQGTRLTVV.

V gene TRBV12-3 or TRBV12-4 combines with J gene TRBJ2-1; TRBD2 matches at 10 bases. Germline trimming cut 3 bases from V and 12 bases from J; bases unmatched to any gene: 8. This CDR3 has 14 amino acids. CDR3 protein: CASSFGLAGVGQFF. CDR3 nucleotides: TGTGCCAGCAGTTTCGGCCTAGCGGGAGTTGGGCAGTTCTTC.

A single count supports this clonotype. V usage is TRBV5-6 and J usage is TRBJ2-7; D may be TRBD2 (6 bases). Trimming removed 4 bases at V and 6 bases at J, with 8 bases between. The CDR3 covers 11 residues. Germline V gene lookup returns CDR1 SGHDT and CDR2 YYEEEE. The chain's CDR3 is CASSGGLEQYF. In DNA, the CDR3 is TGTGCCAGCAGCGGGGGACTCGAGCAGTACTTC.

The chain uses TRBV5-6 and TRBJ1-4; D ambiguous. CDR3 length equals 16 residues. Germline CDR1 is SGHDT and CDR2 is YYEEEE. Trimming took off 5 bases at V and 2 bases at J, with 16 bases between the two ends. The CDR3, as DNA: TGTGCCAGCAGTCAACTCGGAGGAGGCACTAATGAAAAACTGTTTTTT. It yields the protein CASSQLGGGTNEKLFF.

As concerns this clonotype: The junction shows a germline mismatch at one end, possibly a read error. The J gene is TRBJ2-7, the V gene TRBV19; D possibly corresponds to TRBD2 (6 bases). CDR1 and CDR2 (germline): LNHDA, SQIVND (reference sequence). The CDR3 sequence is 13 residues long. The CDR3 bases are TGTGCCAGTAGTCCCCGGGGGTCCACGAAGGGGACTTTC. Amino acid sequence: CASSPRGSTKGTF.

This clonotype was seen a few times. The chain employs TRBV4-1 and TRBJ1-2; D may be TRBD1 (5 bases). Germline V gene data show CDR1 as MGHRA and CDR2 as YSYEKL. V was trimmed by 1 base and J by 3 bases, leaving 18 bases between them. The CDR3 has 17 amino acids. CDR3 coding DNA: TGCGCCAGCAGCCAAGGGAGTAGGGCAGGGCCGGACTATGGCTACACCTTC. Its translation is CASSQGSRAGPDYGYTF.